The 2 T cell receptor beta chains below were found in one sample sequenced in a study of OX40 agonist ivuxolimab in advanced cancers. TCRdb's copy holds only in-frame clones and misses some; the assay was immunoSEQ multiplex PCR. The sample has tens of thousands of clones, around 80% seen once. This material consisted of CD4+ or CD8+ T cells sorted from blood, taken in a trial of the OX40 agonist ivuxolimab. The receptors were gathered from an adult with an advanced solid tumor such as melanoma, head and neck, liver or kidney cancer.

The rearrangement links TRBV6-1 to TRBJ1-4; D is uncertain. The CDR3 runs 16 residues. V lost 0 bases, J lost 4 bases, and 12 bases lay in between. Germline V gene lookup returns CDR1 MNHNS and CDR2 SASEGT. The chain's CDR3 is CASSEAGRKVNEKLFF. CDR3 bases: TGTGCCAGCAGTGAAGCCGGACGGAAGGTTAATGAAAAACTGTTTTTT.

The rearrangement uses TRBV28 and TRBJ2-7; D ambiguous. The CDR3 has 11 residues. CDR1 and CDR2 from the germline V gene are MDHEN and SYDVKM. V was cut by 4 bases and J by 1 base, with 2 bases left in between. DNA for the CDR3: TGTGCCAGCAGTTCTTCCTACGAGCAGTACTTC. Amino acids: CASSSSYEQYF.